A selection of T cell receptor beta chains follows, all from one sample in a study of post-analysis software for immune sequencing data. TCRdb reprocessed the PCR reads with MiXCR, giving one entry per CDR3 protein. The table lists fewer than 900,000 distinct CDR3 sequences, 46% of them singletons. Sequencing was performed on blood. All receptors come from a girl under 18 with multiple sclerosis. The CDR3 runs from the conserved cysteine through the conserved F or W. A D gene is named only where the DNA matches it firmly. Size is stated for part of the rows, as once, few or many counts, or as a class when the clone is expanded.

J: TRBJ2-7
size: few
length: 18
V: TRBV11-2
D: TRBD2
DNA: TGTGCCAGCAGCTTATTTCGGAGTAGCGGGAGCGCGGGCTCCGAGCAGTACTTC
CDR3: CASSLFRSSGSAGSEQYF

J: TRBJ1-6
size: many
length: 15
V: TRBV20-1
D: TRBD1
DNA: TGCAGTGCAGTACCGACAGGGTTTGAGTATTCACCCCTCCACTTT
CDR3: CSAVPTGFEYSPLHF

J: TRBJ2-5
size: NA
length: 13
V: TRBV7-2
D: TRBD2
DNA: TGTGCCAGCAGCTCCCGACTAGCGGGGACCCAGTACTTC
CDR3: CASSSRLAGTQYF

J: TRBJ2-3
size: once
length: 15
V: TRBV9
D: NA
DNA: TGTGCCAGCAGCGTAGTAGGCACAGGGTCAGATACGCAGTATTTT
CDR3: CASSVVGTGSDTQYF

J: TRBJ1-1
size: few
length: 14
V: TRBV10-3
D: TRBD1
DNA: TGTGCCATCAAGACAGACAGGGACCACACTGAAGCTTTCTTT
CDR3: CAIKTDRDHTEAFF

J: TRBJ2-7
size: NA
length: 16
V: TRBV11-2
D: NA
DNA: TGTGCCAGCAGCTTCGCAGGGATATTAAGCTCCTACGAGCAGTACTTC
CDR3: CASSFAGILSSYEQYF

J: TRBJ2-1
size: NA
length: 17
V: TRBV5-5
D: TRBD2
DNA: TGTGCCAGCAGCTTAGTTCCTAGCGGTCCCTCCTACAATGAGCAGTTCTTC
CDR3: CASSLVPSGPSYNEQFF

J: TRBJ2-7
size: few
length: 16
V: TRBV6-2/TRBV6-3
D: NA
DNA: TGTGCCAGCAGTCACACACCCCAGGATATCTCCTACGAGCAGTACTTC
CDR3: CASSHTPQDISYEQYF

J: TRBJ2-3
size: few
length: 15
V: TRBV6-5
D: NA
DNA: TGTGCCAGCAGTTACTCCCGAAGCCGTTTGGATACGCAGTATTTT
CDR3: CASSYSRSRLDTQYF

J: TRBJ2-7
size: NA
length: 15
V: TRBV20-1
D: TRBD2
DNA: TGCAGTGCTGATGTCCCTAGCGGGGCGTCTTACGAGCAGTACTTC
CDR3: CSADVPSGASYEQYF

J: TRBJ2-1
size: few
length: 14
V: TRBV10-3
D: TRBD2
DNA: TGTGCCATCAGTGAGCCGGGACTAGCCAATGAGCAGTTCTTC
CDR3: CAISEPGLANEQFF

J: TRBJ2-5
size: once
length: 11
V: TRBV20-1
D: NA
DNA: TGCAGTGCTTTTTCAAACTATGAGCAGTACTTC
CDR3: CSAFSNYEQYF

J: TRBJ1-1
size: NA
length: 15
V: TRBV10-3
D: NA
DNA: TGTGCCATCAGCATTGGGGCCTCCCGGAACACTGAAGCTTTCTTT
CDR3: CAISIGASRNTEAFF

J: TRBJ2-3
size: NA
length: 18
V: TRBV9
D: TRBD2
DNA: TGTGCCAGCAGCGTAGGGGGACTAGCGGGAGATTCGACAGATACGCAGTATTTT
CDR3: CASSVGGLAGDSTDTQYF

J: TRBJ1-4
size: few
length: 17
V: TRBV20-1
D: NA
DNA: TGCAGTGCTAGCGCAAAAACAGGAGGTGCAACTAATGAAAAACTGTTTTTT
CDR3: CSASAKTGGATNEKLFF

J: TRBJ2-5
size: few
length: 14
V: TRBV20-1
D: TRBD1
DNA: TGCAGTGCTACCCGGACAGGGGGCCCTGAGACCCAGTACTTC
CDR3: CSATRTGGPETQYF

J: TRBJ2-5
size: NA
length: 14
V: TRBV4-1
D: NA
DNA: TGCGCCAGCAGCGATAGCGCAAACCAAGAGACCCAGTACTTC
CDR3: CASSDSANQETQYF

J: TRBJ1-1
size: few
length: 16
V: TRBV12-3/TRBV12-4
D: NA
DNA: TGTGCCAGCAGTTCCGGGAGGCCAGCCCGAAATGGTGAAGCTTTCTTT
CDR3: CASSSGRPARNGEAFF

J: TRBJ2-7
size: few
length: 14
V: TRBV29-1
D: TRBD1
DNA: TGCAGCGTTGAGGCGGGGACAGGAGCCTACGAGCAGTACTTC
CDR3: CSVEAGTGAYEQYF

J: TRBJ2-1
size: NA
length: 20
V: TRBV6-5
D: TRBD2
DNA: TGTGCCAGCAGTTACCGGCTAGCGGGAGGGCCCCGGAGCTCCTACAATGAGCAGTTCTTC
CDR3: CASSYRLAGGPRSSYNEQFF

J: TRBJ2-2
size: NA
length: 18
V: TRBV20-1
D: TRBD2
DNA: TGCAGTGCTACCCCGGCACTAGCGGGCTATCCCGGGGCCGGGGAGCTGTTTTTT
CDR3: CSATPALAGYPGAGELFF

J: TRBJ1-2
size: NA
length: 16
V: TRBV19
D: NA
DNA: TGTGCCAGTAGTATAACACCAGAGGGCGGCGTCTATGGCTACACCTTC
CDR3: CASSITPEGGVYGYTF

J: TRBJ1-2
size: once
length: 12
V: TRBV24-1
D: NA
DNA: TGTGCCACCAGTGGACTGAAGGATGGCTACACCTTC
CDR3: CATSGLKDGYTF

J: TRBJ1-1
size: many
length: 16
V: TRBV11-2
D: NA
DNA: TGTGCCAGCAGCGCTACTTCAGTGTTCATGAACACTGAAGCTTTCTTT
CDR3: CASSATSVFMNTEAFF

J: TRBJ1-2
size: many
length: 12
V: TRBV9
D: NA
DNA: TGTGCCAGCAGTTCTAGGGTGTATGGCTACACCTTC
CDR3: CASSSRVYGYTF

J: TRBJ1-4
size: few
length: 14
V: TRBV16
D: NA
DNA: TGTGCCAGCAGCCAATCGCAGGGCAATGAAAAACTGTTTTTT
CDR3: CASSQSQGNEKLFF

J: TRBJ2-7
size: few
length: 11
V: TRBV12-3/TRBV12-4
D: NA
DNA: TGTGCCAGCAGTAGAAGGGGGGAGCAGTACTTC
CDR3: CASSRRGEQYF

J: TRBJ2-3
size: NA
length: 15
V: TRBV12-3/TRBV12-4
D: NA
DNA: TGTGCCAGCAGTTTGGTGCCCCTGGGGGCAGATACGCAGTATTTT
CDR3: CASSLVPLGADTQYF

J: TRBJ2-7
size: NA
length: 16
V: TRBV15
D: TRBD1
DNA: TGTGCCACCAGCAGAGAGGGACAGGGGCTTTTCTACGAGCAGTACTTC
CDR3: CATSREGQGLFYEQYF

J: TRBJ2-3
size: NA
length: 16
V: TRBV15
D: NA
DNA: TGTGCCACCAGCAGACCGACTCAAGGGGGCACAGATACGCAGTATTTT
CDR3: CATSRPTQGGTDTQYF

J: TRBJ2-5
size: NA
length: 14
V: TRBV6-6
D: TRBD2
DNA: TGTGCCAGCGTTGGGGAAGCGGGACGAGAGACCCAGTACTTC
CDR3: CASVGEAGRETQYF

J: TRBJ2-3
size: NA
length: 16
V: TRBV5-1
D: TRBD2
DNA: TGCGCCAGCAGCTTGGAGACTAGCGGGTCCGCAGATACGCAGTATTTT
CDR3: CASSLETSGSADTQYF

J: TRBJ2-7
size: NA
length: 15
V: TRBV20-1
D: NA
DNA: TGCAGTGCTCCCAATCCCCCGGGTAGCTCCTACGAGCAGTACTTC
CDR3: CSAPNPPGSSYEQYF

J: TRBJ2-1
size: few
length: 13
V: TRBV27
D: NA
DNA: TGTGCCAGCAGTCCCATGGGTGACAATGAGCAGTTCTTC
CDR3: CASSPMGDNEQFF

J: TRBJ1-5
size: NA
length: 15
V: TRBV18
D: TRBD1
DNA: TGTGCCAGCTCCGGAGGGGACAGCCAGAATCAGCCCCAGCATTTT
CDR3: CASSGGDSQNQPQHF

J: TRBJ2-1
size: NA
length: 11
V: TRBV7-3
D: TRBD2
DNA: TGTGCCAGCAGCTCGGGACTAGCGAAGTTCTTC
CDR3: CASSSGLAKFF

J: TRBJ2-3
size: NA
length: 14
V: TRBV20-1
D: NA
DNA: TGCAGTGCCAGATGGAGATTGAGCACAGATACGCAGTATTTT
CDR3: CSARWRLSTDTQYF

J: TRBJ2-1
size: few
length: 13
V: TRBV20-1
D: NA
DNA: TGCAGTGCTAGCGCCGAAACAGGCGATGAGCAGTTCTTC
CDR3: CSASAETGDEQFF

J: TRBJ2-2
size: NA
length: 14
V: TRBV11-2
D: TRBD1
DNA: TGTGCCAGCAGACCGGACAGGGACACCGGGGAGCTGTTTTTT
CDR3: CASRPDRDTGELFF

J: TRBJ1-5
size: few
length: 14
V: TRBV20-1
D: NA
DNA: TGCAGTGCTAGACAACAGGGAGGCAATCAGCCCCAGCATTTT
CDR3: CSARQQGGNQPQHF

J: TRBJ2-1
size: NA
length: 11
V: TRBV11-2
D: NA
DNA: TGTGCCAGCAGCTTAGGCCAAGGGCAGTTCTTC
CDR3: CASSLGQGQFF

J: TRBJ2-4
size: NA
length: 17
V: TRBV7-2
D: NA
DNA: TGTGCCAGCAGTTTGGACATCTTCGACCAAGCCAAAAACATTCAGTACTTC
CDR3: CASSLDIFDQAKNIQYF

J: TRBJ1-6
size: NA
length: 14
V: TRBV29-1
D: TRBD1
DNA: TGCAGCGCCTCTGCCTCCCCAGGGGGTTCACCCCTCCACTTT
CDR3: CSASASPGGSPLHF

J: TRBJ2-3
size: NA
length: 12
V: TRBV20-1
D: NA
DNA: TGCAGTGCTAGACCGACCCCAGATACGCAGTATTTT
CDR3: CSARPTPDTQYF

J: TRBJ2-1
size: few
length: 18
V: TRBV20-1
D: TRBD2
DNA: TGCAGTGCTAGAGGGAATAGCGGGAGGGCCTTGGGGTTGAATGAGCAGTTCTTC
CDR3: CSARGNSGRALGLNEQFF

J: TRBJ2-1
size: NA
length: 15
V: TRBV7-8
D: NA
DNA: TGTGCCAGCAGCTCCCTGACAGCAGGGTCAAATGAGCAGTTCTTC
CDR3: CASSSLTAGSNEQFF

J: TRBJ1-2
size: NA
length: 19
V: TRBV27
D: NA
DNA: TGTGCCAGCAGGCCCCCGCTCCCCAGGGAAGGTTCTGCATCCTATGGCTACACCTTC
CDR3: CASRPPLPREGSASYGYTF

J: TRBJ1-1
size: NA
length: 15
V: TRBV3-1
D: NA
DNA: TGTGCCAGCAGCCAAGGGACCCGGGCGAACACTGAAGCTTTCTTT
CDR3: CASSQGTRANTEAFF

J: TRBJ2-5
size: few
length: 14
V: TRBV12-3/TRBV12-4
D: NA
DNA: TGTGCCAGCAGTTTAAAGGGGCCGGGACAGACCCAGTACTTC
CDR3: CASSLKGPGQTQYF

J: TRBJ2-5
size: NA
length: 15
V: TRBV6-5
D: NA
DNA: TGTGTCAGCAGTTACCCGTTCCCGCCGGGGGAGACCCAGTACTTC
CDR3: CVSSYPFPPGETQYF

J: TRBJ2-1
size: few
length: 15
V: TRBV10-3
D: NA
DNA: TGTGCCATCACCGAGACTTTGACGGGCGACAATGAGCAGTTCTTC
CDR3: CAITETLTGDNEQFF

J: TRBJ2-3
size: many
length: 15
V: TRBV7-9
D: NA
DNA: TGTGCCAGCAGCGGGACTGGATCCACCACAGATACGCAGTATTTT
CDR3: CASSGTGSTTDTQYF

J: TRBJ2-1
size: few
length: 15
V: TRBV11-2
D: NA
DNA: TGTGCCAGCAGCCTAATAGCGGCTAATGACAATGAGCAGTTCTTC
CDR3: CASSLIAANDNEQFF

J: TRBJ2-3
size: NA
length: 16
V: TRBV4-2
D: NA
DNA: TGTGCCAGCAGCCAAGTCGCAGTTGGCAGCACAGATACGCAGTATTTT
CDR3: CASSQVAVGSTDTQYF

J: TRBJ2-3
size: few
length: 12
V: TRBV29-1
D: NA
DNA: TGCAGCGTTAGTAGGATAAAGGATACGCAGTATTTT
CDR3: CSVSRIKDTQYF